These 20 T cell receptor beta chains share one sample of origin, sequenced in a study of blood T cell repertoires in COVID-19. Method: immunoSEQ multiplex PCR; TCRdb's copy keeps in-frame clones and lacks some. Among some 290,000 clones listed, 85% to 90% were seen once. Sequences were obtained from peripheral blood. These receptors were taken from a man in his late teens or twenties with active or convalescent COVID-19.

The genes are TRBV2 and TRBJ2-7, with 8 positions matching TRBD1. In germline, CDR1 is SNHLY, CDR2 FYNNEI. J lost 7 bases, V lost 2 bases, and 13 bases had no gene match. This CDR3 has 16 residues. CDR3 region: CASSENPVQGVREQYF. CDR3 nucleotide sequence: TGTGCCAGCAGTGAAAATCCGGTACAGGGGGTAAGGGAGCAGTACTTC.

The gene calls are TRBV6-5 and TRBJ2-5, with D possibly TRBD2 on 5 matching bases. The CDR3 runs to 14 residues. Germline CDR1 and CDR2: MNHEY and SVGAGI. The V and J ends lost 6 bases and 5 bases respectively, with 16 bases between them. CDR3 coding DNA: TGTGCCAGCAGATCCGGGGAGTCTCGGGAGACCCAGTACTTC. This gives the protein CASRSGESRETQYF.

This clone was counted between two and nine times. This sequence joins TRBV7-9 and TRBJ1-5, with 7 bases matching TRBD1. CDR3 size: 16 residues. Germline-derived CDR1 and CDR2 are SEHNR and FQNEAQ (reference sequence). V lost 5 bases and J lost 4; bases outside the gene matches: 11. The CDR3 DNA reads TGTGCCAGCAGCCCCCCCGGGTGGGACAGTAATCAGCCCCAGCATTTT. Its translation: CASSPPGWDSNQPQHF.

This clone has just one count. The chain uses TRBV4-3 and TRBJ2-3, with TRBD2 matching 13 bases. Per germline, CDR1 LGHNA and CDR2 YSLEER. The CDR3 covers 18 residues. Losses at the gene ends were 1 base for V and 2 bases for J; bases not matched to a gene: 6. In nucleotides, the CDR3 is TGCGCCAGCAGCCAAGTACTAGCGGGAGGGCCAAACACAGATACGCAGTATTTT. Protein sequence: CASSQVLAGGPNTDTQYF.

The chain links TRBV14 to TRBJ2-1; 7 nucleotides line up with TRBD1. The V gene's germline CDR1 is SGHDN and CDR2 FVKESK. V lost 0 bases, J lost 7 bases, and 6 bases stayed unmatched. The CDR3 totals 15 residues. CDR3 loop: CASSQETGLWNEQFF. CDR3 in DNA: TGTGCCAGCAGCCAAGAGACAGGGCTGTGGAATGAGCAGTTCTTC.

V is TRBV2 and J is TRBJ2-6, with 7 bases lining up with TRBD1. J gave up 4 bases and V 7 bases, and 4 bases lay outside the gene matches. Germline values: CDR1 SNHLY, CDR2 FYNNEI. The CDR3 is made up of 14 amino acids. CDR3 bases: TGTGCCAGCAACAGGGGTTCCGGGGCCAACGTCCTGACTTTC. Its translation is CASNRGSGANVLTF.

The rearrangement links TRBV18 to TRBJ1-1; D is unclear. The ends were cut back, 6 bases at V and 5 bases at J, with 13 bases in the middle. The CDR3 sequence is 13 residues long. Germline CDR1 reads KGHSH; CDR2 reads LQKENI. DNA for the CDR3: TGTGCCAGCTCCGCGACAACGACGACTGAAGCTTTCTTT. Residues: CASSATTTTEAFF.

This CDR3 reads CASSGTGTYEQYF. CDR3 DNA: TGTGCCAGTAGCGGGACAGGGACCTACGAGCAGTACTTC. The chain recombines TRBV19 with TRBJ2-7, with 9 bases matching TRBD1. Trimming cost V 6 bases and J 2 bases; bases outside gene matches: 2. This CDR3 comprises 13 residues. Germline V lookup: CDR1 LNHDA, CDR2 SQIVND (reference sequence).

This sequence joins TRBV5-1 and TRBJ2-5; D perhaps matches TRBD2 (6 bases). The length of the CDR3 is 12 residues. The germline V gene has CDR1 SGHRS and CDR2 YFSETQ. The V gene lost 3 bases and the J gene lost 4 bases, with 7 bases spanning the gap. The CDR3 DNA reads as TGCGCCAGCAGCTGGCGGGGAGAGACCCAGTACTTC. This codes for CASSWRGETQYF.

This clone came up once. This chain connects TRBV11-2 to TRBJ1-1; D unresolved. Per the germline V gene, CDR1 is SGHAT and CDR2 is FQNNGV. Deletions cut 3 bases from V and 5 bases from J, with 16 bases between. This CDR3 spans 15 amino acids. The CDR3 nucleotides read TGTGCCAGCAGCTTGGATGAGGGAGATTGGACTGAAGCTTTCTTT. Protein product: CASSLDEGDWTEAFF.

This clone was observed a single time. The genes are TRBV9 and TRBJ1-2; 9 nucleotides match TRBD1. This CDR3 comprises 15 residues. Germline V gene data show CDR1 as SGDLS and CDR2 as YYNGEE. Unmatched junction bases numbered 10, after V lost 3 bases and J lost 7 bases. CDR3 nucleotides: TGTGCCAGCAGCGCCTCGGGACAGGGATATGGTGGCTACACCTTC. As protein: CASSASGQGYGGYTF.

The chain recombines TRBV7-3 with TRBJ2-2; a weak D match, TRBD2 (5 bases). V was pared by 5 bases and J by 4 bases, with 11 bases between. Germline V gene lookup returns CDR1 SGHTA and CDR2 FQGTGA. The CDR3 has 14 residues. Written as DNA, the CDR3 is TGTGCCAGCAGCGAACCCGGGGTCACCGGGGAGCTGTTTTTT. It yields the protein CASSEPGVTGELFF.

In its sample, this clone was seen a few times. V gene TRBV29-1 combines with J gene TRBJ1-3; D is undetermined. CDR3 length: 12 residues. Germline V gene sequence: CDR1 SQVTM, CDR2 ANQGSEA. The V end was cut by 4 bases, the J end by 4 bases, with 8 bases between. The CDR3 here is CSVVYGGNTIYF. In DNA form, the CDR3 reads TGCAGCGTTGTATACGGGGGAAACACCATATATTTT.

V is TRBV6-5 and J is TRBJ2-7; 7 bases agree with TRBD1. The junction had 4 bases not matched to a gene; V was cut back by 5 bases and J by 3 bases. The germline V gene has CDR1 MNHEY and CDR2 SVGAGI. The CDR3 runs 13 residues. The CDR3 is CASSTNRGYEQYF. The CDR3 DNA reads as TGTGCCAGCAGTACAAACAGGGGCTACGAGCAGTACTTC.

CDR3 in amino acids: CASSLWQQGKQFF. Written as DNA, the CDR3 is TGTGCCAGCAGTTTGTGGCAACAGGGGAAGCAGTTCTTC. The chain joins TRBV28 to TRBJ2-1, with 7 bases matching TRBD1. This CDR3 has 13 residues. Germline lookup yields CDR1 MDHEN and CDR2 SYDVKM. Germline trimming cut 3 bases from V and 11 bases from J; bases unmatched to any gene: 7.

This clone was seen a single time. The chain has TRBV15 and TRBJ2-3; unclear D gene. The CDR3 runs 14 residues. V was clipped by 0 bases and J by 3 bases, with 7 bases between them. Per the germline V gene, CDR1 is LNHNV and CDR2 is YYDKDF (reference sequence). This CDR3 reads CATSRDPFTDTQYF. CDR3 bases: TGTGCCACCAGCAGAGATCCGTTTACAGATACGCAGTATTTT. Full variable domain (outside the CDR3, taken from reference TRBV15 and TRBJ2-3): DAMVIQNPRYQVTQFGKPVTLSCSQTLNHNVMYWYQQKSSQAPKLLFHYYDKDFNNEADTPDNFQSRRPNTSFCFLDIRSPGLGDTAMYLCATSRDPFTDTQYFGPGTRLTVL.

The CDR3 coding sequence is TGCGCCAGCAGTCAAACAGGAGTTGGAAACACCATATATTTT. Its translation is CASSQTGVGNTIYF. The chain couples TRBV5-1 to TRBJ1-3; a weak D match, TRBD1 (5 bases). From germline, CDR1 is SGHRS and CDR2 YFSETQ. This CDR3 comprises 14 residues. V dropped 5 bases and J dropped 3 bases, with 12 bases sitting between them.

This chain connects TRBV15 to TRBJ1-6; D not certain. Germline CDR1 LNHNV, CDR2 YYDKDF (reference sequence). The CDR3 contains 16 residues. V was clipped by 9 bases and J by 0 bases, with 15 bases between them. Here the CDR3 reads CATTAGLSSYNSPLHF. CDR3 sequence (DNA): TGTGCCACGACCGCCGGGTTGAGCTCCTATAATTCACCCCTCCACTTT.

The chain has TRBV5-4 and TRBJ2-7; perhaps TRBD2 as D (5 bases). V was cut by 5 bases and J by 7 bases, with 25 bases left in between. This CDR3 region has 16 residues. Germline assignment: CDR1 SGHNT and CDR2 YYREEE (reference sequence). The CDR3 nucleotides read TGTGCCAGCAGTAACCCCGGGATAAAGGGTCTTGGTGAGCAGTACTTC. Amino acids: CASSNPGIKGLGEQYF.

The rearrangement joins TRBV20-1 to TRBJ1-1; D ambiguous. Deletions cut 3 bases from V and 7 bases from J, with 9 bases between. The CDR3 covers 11 residues. Germline V gene lookup returns CDR1 DFQATT and CDR2 SNEGSKA (reference sequence). The DNA of the CDR3 is TGCAGTGCTAGGCGGCAGAGTGAAGCTTTCTTT. Amino acid sequence: CSARRQSEAFF.